The next 6 T cell receptor beta chains were all read from a single sample in a study of beta chain features in type 1 diabetes listed by TCRdb under 2018. The library was generated by the immunoSEQ multiplex PCR assay. The High Capacity cDNA Reverse Transcription Kit was used to reverse transcribe all of the isolated RNA, meaning that expressed TCRB transcripts were what got sequenced. TCRdb provides this immuneACCESS table in a form limited to in-frame rearrangements. Some clones are lacking; in checked studies, under half of them reflect an unresolved V gene, and why the rest are absent is not known. A total of hundreds of thousands of clones appear in this sample, more than 65% of them only once. Almost 0.055% of the sample comes from the top ten. Sequencing used naive CD4+ T cells from blood. The sample's cell subset or site label is to be understood as: true naive CD4+ T cells. The receptor source for this set is a man between 25 and 39 years old in good health.

The chain links TRBV30 to TRBJ2-7; no firm D call. V lost 1 base and J lost 6, with 7 bases in between. This CDR3 spans 11 amino acids. Germline values: CDR1 GTSNPN, CDR2 SVGIG (reference sequence). As DNA, the CDR3 is TGTGCCTGGAGTGGGTCGAGCGAGCAGTACTTC. It encodes CAWSGSSEQYF.

CDR3 in DNA: TGTGCCAGCAGTGAAGCAGGGACAGGAGACTACGAGCAGTACTTC. It yields the protein CASSEAGTGDYEQYF. The chain has TRBV25-1 and TRBJ2-7; 8 nucleotides agree with TRBD1. The germline CDR1 and CDR2 sequences are MGHDK and SYGVNS. Losses at the gene ends were 2 bases for V and 3 bases for J; bases not matched to a gene: 6. The CDR3 sequence is 15 residues long.

In DNA, the CDR3 is TGCGCCAGCAGCCAAGATCAAGCGGGAGGGCCGGGTGAGCAGTACTTC. This codes for CASSQDQAGGPGEQYF. The chain employs TRBV4-3 and TRBJ2-7; 10 bases are shared with TRBD2. J was trimmed by 7 bases and V by 0 bases; bases with no gene match: 9. The germline V gene encodes CDR1 LGHNA and CDR2 YSLEER. CDR3 length: 16 amino acids.

This chain links TRBV29-1 with TRBJ1-1; a weak D match, TRBD1 (5 bases). V dropped 6 bases and J dropped 2 bases, with 13 bases sitting between them. Germline assignment: CDR1 SQVTM and CDR2 ANQGSEA. This CDR3 comprises 13 residues. The CDR3 nucleotides are TGCAGCGTACAGGATTATTTAAACACTGAAGCTTTCTTT. It translates to CSVQDYLNTEAFF.

The chain couples TRBV30 to TRBJ1-5; D gene ambiguous. V was clipped by 1 base and J by 11 bases, with 12 bases between them. The CDR3 sequence is 12 residues long. Per germline, CDR1 GTSNPN and CDR2 SVGIG (reference sequence). The CDR3, as DNA: TGTGCCTGGAGTGCTACGGACTCGGCCCAGCATTTT. It encodes CAWSATDSAQHF. The full variable domain, completed using reference TRBV30 and TRBJ1-5, is SQTIHQWPATLVQPVGSPLSLECTVEGTSNPNLYWYRQAAGRGLQLLFYSVGIGQISSEVPQNLSASRPQDRQFILSSKKLLLSDSGFYLCAWSATDSAQHFGDGTRLSIL.

The gene calls are TRBV7-9 and TRBJ2-1; D is possibly TRBD2 (6 bases). With 5 bases removed from V and 14 bases from J, the gap between germline ends came to 25 bases. CDR3 size: 15 residues. Germline CDR1 is SEHNR and CDR2 is FQNEAQ (reference sequence). This CDR3 is CASSQEAAVGGRKFF. In DNA, the CDR3 is TGTGCCAGCAGCCAAGAGGCGGCGGTCGGAGGGAGGAAGTTCTTC.